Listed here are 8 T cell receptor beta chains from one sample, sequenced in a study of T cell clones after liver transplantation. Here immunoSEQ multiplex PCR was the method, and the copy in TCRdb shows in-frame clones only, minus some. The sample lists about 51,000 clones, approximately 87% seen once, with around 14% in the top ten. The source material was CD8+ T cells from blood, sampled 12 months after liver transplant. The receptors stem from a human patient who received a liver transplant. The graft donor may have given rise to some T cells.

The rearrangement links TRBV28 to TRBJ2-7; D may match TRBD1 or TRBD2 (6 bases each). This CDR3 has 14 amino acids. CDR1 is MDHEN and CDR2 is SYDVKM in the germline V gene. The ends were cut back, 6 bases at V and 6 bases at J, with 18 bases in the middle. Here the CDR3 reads CASSSRRGGLEQYF. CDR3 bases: TGTGCCAGCAGCAGTCGTCGAGGGGGGCTCGAGCAGTACTTC.

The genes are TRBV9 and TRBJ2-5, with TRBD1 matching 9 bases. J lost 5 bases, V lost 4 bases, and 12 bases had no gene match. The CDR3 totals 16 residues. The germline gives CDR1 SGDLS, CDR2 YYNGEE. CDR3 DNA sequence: TGTGCCAGCAGCCCTTCTGACAGGGGGTCATGGGAGACCCAGTACTTC. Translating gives CASSPSDRGSWETQYF. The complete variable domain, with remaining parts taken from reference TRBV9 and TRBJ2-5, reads DSGVTQTPKHLITATGQRVTLRCSPRSGDLSVYWYQQSLDQGLQFLIQYYNGEERAKGNILERFSAQQFPDLHSELNLSSLELGDSALYFCASSPSDRGSWETQYFGPGTRLLVL.

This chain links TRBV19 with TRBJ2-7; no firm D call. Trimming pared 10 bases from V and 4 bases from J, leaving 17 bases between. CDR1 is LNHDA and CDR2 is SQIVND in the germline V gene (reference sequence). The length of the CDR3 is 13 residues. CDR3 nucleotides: TGTGCCACAACGGACCCACAAGGGTACGAGCAGTACTTC. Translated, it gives CATTDPQGYEQYF.

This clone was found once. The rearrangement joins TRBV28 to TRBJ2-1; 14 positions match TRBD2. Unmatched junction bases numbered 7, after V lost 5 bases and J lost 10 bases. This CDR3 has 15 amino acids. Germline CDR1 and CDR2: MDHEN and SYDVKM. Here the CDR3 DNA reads TGTGCCAGCAGTGGGGGACTAGCGGGAGCGCTGGAGCAGTTCTTC. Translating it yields CASSGGLAGALEQFF. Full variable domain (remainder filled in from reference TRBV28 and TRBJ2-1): DVKVTQSSRYLVKRTGEKVFLECVQDMDHENMFWYRQDPGLGLRLIYFSYDVKMKEKGDIPEGYSVSREKKERFSLILESASTNQTSMYLCASSGGLAGALEQFFGPGTRLTVL.

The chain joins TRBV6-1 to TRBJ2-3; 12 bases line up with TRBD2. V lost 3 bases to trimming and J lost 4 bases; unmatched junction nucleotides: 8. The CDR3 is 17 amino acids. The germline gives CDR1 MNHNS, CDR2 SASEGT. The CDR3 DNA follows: TGTGCCAGCAGTGACCTAGCGGGAGGGCCGGTGGCAGATACGCAGTATTTT. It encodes CASSDLAGGPVADTQYF.

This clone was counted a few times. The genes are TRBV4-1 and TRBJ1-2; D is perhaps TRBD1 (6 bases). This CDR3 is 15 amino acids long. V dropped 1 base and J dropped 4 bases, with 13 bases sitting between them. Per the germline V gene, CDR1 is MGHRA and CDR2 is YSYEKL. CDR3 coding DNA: TGCGCCAGCAGCCAAGCCGAGACAGGTTCCTATGGCTACACCTTC. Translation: CASSQAETGSYGYTF.

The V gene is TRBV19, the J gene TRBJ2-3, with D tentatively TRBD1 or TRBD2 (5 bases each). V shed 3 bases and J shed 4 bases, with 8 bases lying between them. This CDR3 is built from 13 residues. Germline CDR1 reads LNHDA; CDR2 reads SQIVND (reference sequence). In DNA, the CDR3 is TGTGCCAGTAGTATGGGGACCCCAGATACGCAGTATTTT. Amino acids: CASSMGTPDTQYF.

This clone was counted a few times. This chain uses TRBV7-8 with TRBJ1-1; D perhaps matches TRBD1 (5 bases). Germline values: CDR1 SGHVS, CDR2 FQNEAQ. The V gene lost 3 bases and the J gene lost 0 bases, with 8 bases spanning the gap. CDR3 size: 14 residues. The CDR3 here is CASSFGQMNTEAFF. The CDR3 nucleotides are TGTGCCAGCAGCTTTGGACAAATGAACACTGAAGCTTTCTTT.